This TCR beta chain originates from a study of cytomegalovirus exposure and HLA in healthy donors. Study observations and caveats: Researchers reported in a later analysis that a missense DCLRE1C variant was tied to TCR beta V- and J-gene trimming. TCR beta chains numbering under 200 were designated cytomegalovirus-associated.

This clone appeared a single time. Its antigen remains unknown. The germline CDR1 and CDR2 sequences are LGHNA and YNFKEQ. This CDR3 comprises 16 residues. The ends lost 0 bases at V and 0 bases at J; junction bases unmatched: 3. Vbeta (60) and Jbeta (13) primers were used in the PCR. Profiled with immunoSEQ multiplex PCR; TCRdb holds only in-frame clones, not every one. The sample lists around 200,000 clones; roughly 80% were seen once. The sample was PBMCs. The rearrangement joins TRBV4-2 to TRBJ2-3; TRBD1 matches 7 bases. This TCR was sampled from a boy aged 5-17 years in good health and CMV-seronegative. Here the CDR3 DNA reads TGTGCCAGCAGCCAAGATGGGACAGAAAGCACAGATACGCAGTATTTT. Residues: CASSQDGTESTDTQYF.